These 17 T cell receptor beta chains originate from one sample sequenced in a study of blood T cell repertoires in COVID-19. This table comes from immunoSEQ multiplex PCR, and its TCRdb copy is limited to in-frame clones, with some not included. In the table there are tens of thousands of clones, 65% to 90% of which are singletons. Sequenced material: peripheral blood. The source is a man at least 80 years old with acute or convalescent COVID-19.

V and J are TRBV19 and TRBJ2-1, with D perhaps matching TRBD2 (6 bases). Trimming stripped 0 bases from V and 8 bases from J, with 8 bases between. The CDR3 is made up of 13 amino acids. The germline CDR1 and CDR2 sequences are LNHDA and SQIVND (reference sequence). CDR3: CASSIDGGDEQFF. Written as DNA, the CDR3 is TGTGCCAGTAGTATAGACGGCGGGGATGAGCAGTTCTTC. The full variable domain, rest sourced from reference TRBV19 and TRBJ2-1, is DGGITQSPKYLFRKEGQNVTLSCEQNLNHDAMYWYRQDPGQGLRLIYYSQIVNDFQKGDIAEGYSVSREKKESFPLTVTSAQKNPTAFYLCASSIDGGDEQFFGPGTRLTVL.

Notes on this clone: The sample contains more than one DNA sequence encoding this CDR3. The CDR3 here is CASRTGNQPQHF. CDR3 DNA: TGTGCCAGCCGGACAGGGAATCAGCCCCAGCATTTT. The chain links TRBV6-5 to TRBJ1-5, with TRBD1 matching 8 bases. Trimming took 8 bases from V and 4 from J; bases not matched to a gene: 1. The V gene's germline CDR1 is MNHEY and CDR2 SVGAGI. The CDR3 is made up of 12 amino acids.

J is TRBJ2-5 and V is TRBV5-5; D might be TRBD1 (6 bases). The CDR3 extends over 16 amino acids. Germline CDR1 SGHKS, CDR2 YYEKEE (reference sequence). V dropped 1 base and J dropped 0 bases, with 13 bases sitting between them. CDR3 amino acids: CASSLKGDIDQETQYF. The CDR3, as DNA: TGTGCCAGCAGCTTGAAGGGGGACATAGACCAAGAGACCCAGTACTTC.

This chain joins TRBV9 and TRBJ2-3; perhaps TRBD2 as D (7 bases). Germline lookup yields CDR1 SGDLS and CDR2 YYNGEE. The CDR3 extends over 15 amino acids. The V end lost 4 bases, the J end lost 5 bases, and 17 bases lay between the germline ends. The CDR3 is CASSRREGGEDTQYF. CDR3 coding DNA: TGTGCCAGCAGCCGTCGAGAGGGGGGGGAAGATACGCAGTATTTT.

The chain employs TRBV4-1 and TRBJ2-1; perhaps TRBD1 as D (7 bases). Germline V gene data show CDR1 as MGHRA and CDR2 as YSYEKL. The CDR3 covers 13 residues. Trimming stripped 0 bases from V and 16 bases from J, with 16 bases between. CDR3 DNA: TGCGCCAGCAGCCAAGAAGGGGGGACAGAGAAATTCTTC. This gives the protein CASSQEGGTEKFF.

The count of this clone is one. The chain has TRBV2 and TRBJ1-5, with TRBD1 matching over 8 bases. The germline gives CDR1 SNHLY, CDR2 FYNNEI. The CDR3 loop spans 16 amino acids. J was trimmed by 0 bases and V by 5 bases; bases with no gene match: 6. This chain's CDR3 is CASSSRGPDSNQPQHF. CDR3 sequence (DNA): TGTGCCAGCAGTAGCAGGGGGCCGGATAGCAATCAGCCCCAGCATTTT.

The rearrangement joins TRBV2 to TRBJ1-6, with a weak D call TRBD1 (5 bases). CDR3 size: 17 residues. Per the germline V gene, CDR1 is SNHLY and CDR2 is FYNNEI. Trimming removed 2 bases from V and 5 bases from J, with 16 bases in between. The CDR3 is CASSEISAGGNNSPLHF. The CDR3 coding sequence is TGTGCCAGCAGTGAAATTTCAGCCGGGGGGAATAATTCACCCCTCCACTTT.

The genes are TRBV30 and TRBJ2-2, with TRBD1 matching over 7 bases. The CDR3 loop spans 15 amino acids. The V segment lost 8 bases and the J segment 1 base; nucleotides outside the gene matches: 10. Per the germline V gene, CDR1 is GTSNPN and CDR2 is SVGIG (reference sequence). The CDR3 DNA reads as TGTGCCGGAAAGACAGGGTCTGGGAACACCGGGGAGCTGTTTTTT. It specifies CAGKTGSGNTGELFF.

The chain links TRBV11-2 to TRBJ2-1; tentatively, D is TRBD2 (6 bases). This CDR3 comprises 13 residues. V lost 3 bases and J lost 8, with 11 bases in between. CDR1 is SGHAT and CDR2 is FQNNGV in the germline V gene. This CDR3 reads CASSFPSAHEQFF. CDR3 DNA sequence: TGTGCCAGCAGCTTCCCTAGCGCCCATGAGCAGTTCTTC.

V and J are TRBV12-2 and TRBJ1-4. TRBV12-2 is marked as a pseudogene. The CDR3 length is 16 residues. For the CDR3, the DNA is TGTGCAAGTCGCTTAGCAGCTGCGGAGGCTAATGAAAAACTGTTTTTT. This gives the protein CASRLAAAEANEKLFF.

This chain joins TRBV4-3 and TRBJ1-3; no clear D. The CDR3 is made up of 14 amino acids. The ends were cut back, 3 bases at V and 7 bases at J, with 13 bases in the middle. In germline, CDR1 is LGHNA, CDR2 YSLEER. The chain's CDR3 is CASSQAVSANTIYF. CDR3 in DNA: TGCGCCAGCAGCCAGGCCGTATCCGCCAACACCATATATTTT.

The chain carries TRBV7-8 and TRBJ2-5; the match to TRBD2 covers 10 bases. From germline, CDR1 is SGHVS and CDR2 FQNEAQ. J gave up 6 bases and V 4 bases, and 11 bases lay outside the gene matches. The CDR3 is made up of 16 amino acids. CDR3 protein: CASSSLAGGPVKTQYF. In DNA form, the CDR3 reads TGTGCCAGCAGCTCCTTAGCGGGAGGCCCCGTAAAGACCCAGTACTTC.

The chain couples TRBV3-1 (or the pseudogene TRBV3-2) to TRBJ1-5; 7 positions agree with TRBD1. J lost 3 bases, V lost 0 bases, and 11 bases had no gene match. There are 18 residues in the CDR3. Germline CDR1 reads LGHDT; CDR2 reads YNNKEL (reference sequence). The DNA for the CDR3 is TGTGCCAGCAGCCAAGAATTCGTCGACAGGGTTTACAATCAGCCCCAGCATTTT. Translated, it gives CASSQEFVDRVYNQPQHF.

This clone turned up a few times. The V and J genes are TRBV11-3 and TRBJ2-2; 9 bases fit TRBD2. This CDR3 comprises 15 residues. V shed 5 bases and J 6 bases; nucleotides not matched to a gene: 7. CDR1 and CDR2 (germline): SGHNT, YENEEA. CDR3 loop: CASSEAGTSPGELFF. The CDR3 nucleotides read TGTGCCAGCAGCGAAGCCGGGACTAGCCCCGGGGAGCTGTTTTTT.

This rearrangement joins TRBV7-9 to TRBJ1-2; 8 positions agree with TRBD1. The germline V gene has CDR1 SEHNR and CDR2 FQNEAQ (reference sequence). The CDR3 contains 14 residues. V gave up 4 bases and J gave up 5 bases; unmatched junction bases: 6. The CDR3 reads CASSSGGRGYGYTF. The CDR3, as DNA: TGTGCCAGCAGCTCAGGGGGCCGGGGATATGGCTACACCTTC.

The chain recombines TRBV28 with TRBJ1-1; 7 bases agree with TRBD1. CDR1 is MDHEN and CDR2 is SYDVKM in the germline V gene. The V and J ends lost 2 bases and 6 bases, in that order; junction bases with no gene match: 12. CDR3 length equals 16 residues. CDR3 region: CASSLDMGRGTSEAFF. The CDR3 coding sequence is TGTGCCAGCAGTTTAGATATGGGCAGGGGGACATCTGAAGCTTTCTTT.

The rearrangement joins TRBV11-2 to TRBJ2-7, with D unresolved. The germline V gene has CDR1 SGHAT and CDR2 FQNNGV. The CDR3 is 14 residues long. V was pared by 5 bases and J by 3 bases, with 14 bases between. The chain's CDR3 is CASSLAPGYYEQYF. The CDR3 region has the DNA TGTGCCAGCAGCCTCGCACCGGGTTACTACGAGCAGTACTTC.